This TCR beta chain came from a study of spatial heterogeneity in lung cancer. Study background: Tumor-region counts of TCR transcripts tracked strongly with a T cell module score from matched bulk RNA-seq. Whole-study findings and limits: One measure, the expanded intratumoral alpha and beta TCR count, tracked tumor mutation counts. The authors estimated that about 7% of tumor T cells were covered for alpha chains and roughly 13% for beta chains.

The CDR3 is made up of 13 amino acids. V lost 5 bases and J lost 6, with 13 bases in between. The germline CDR1 and CDR2 sequences are MNHEY and SVGAGI. Documented time point: sample taken at primary tumor resection. Every molecule of TCR cDNA had its own unique molecular identifier. Using its own MiXCR run on the 5' RACE reads, TCRdb lists one record per CDR3 protein. The data contain approximately 590 distinct CDR3 sequences, under 25% of them singletons. A note on this clonotype: What it recognizes is unknown.

The origin of this receptor is a male donor with early-stage non-small cell lung cancer. Here the sequenced sample was lung tumor tissue, taken at surgery. The chain combines TRBV6-5 with TRBJ1-1; no reliable D call. The DNA of the CDR3 is TGTGCCAGCAGTGTCTTTTCTGGAGCTGAAGCTTTCTTT. It specifies CASSVFSGAEAFF.